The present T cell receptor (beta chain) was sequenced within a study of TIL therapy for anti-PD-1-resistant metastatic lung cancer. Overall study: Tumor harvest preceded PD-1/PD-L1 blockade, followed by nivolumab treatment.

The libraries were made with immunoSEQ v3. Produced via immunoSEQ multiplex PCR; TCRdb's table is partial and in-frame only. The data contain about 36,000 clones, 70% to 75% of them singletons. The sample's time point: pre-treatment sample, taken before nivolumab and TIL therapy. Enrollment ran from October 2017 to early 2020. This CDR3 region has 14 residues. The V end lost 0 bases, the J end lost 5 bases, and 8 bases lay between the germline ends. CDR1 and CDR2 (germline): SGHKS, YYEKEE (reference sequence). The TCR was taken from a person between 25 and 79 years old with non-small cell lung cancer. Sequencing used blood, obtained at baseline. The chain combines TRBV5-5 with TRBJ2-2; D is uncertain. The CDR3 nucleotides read TGTGCCAGCAGCTTGGCCCCTCGAACCGGGGAGCTGTTTTTT. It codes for CASSLAPRTGELFF.